The table lists the clone carrying this T cell receptor beta chain with a few counts. Its antigen is unidentified. The sample comes from a study of beta chain features in type 1 diabetes. Notes on the study in general: Compared with healthy donors, patients appeared to share more similar naive, central memory and regulatory TCRB repertoires. Across all four CD4+ subsets, people with type 1 diabetes showed modestly shorter TCRB CDR3s.

CDR3 length: 14 amino acids. Germline CDR1 reads MGHDK; CDR2 reads SYGVNS. V lost 4 bases, J lost 8 bases, and 5 bases stayed unmatched. The authors reverse transcribed all of the isolated RNA, so sequencing captured expressed TCRB transcripts. TCRdb keeps only in-frame clones here, not all; method: immunoSEQ multiplex PCR. The data contain about 160,000 clones, around 8.4% of them singletons. Sample: central memory CD4+ T cells from blood. This sequence originates from a young woman with type 1 diabetes. The chain carries TRBV25-1 and TRBJ1-4; 9 bases match TRBD1. The CDR3 nucleotides read TGTGCCAGCAGTGCGGGACAGGGTCGCGAAAAACTGTTTTTT. It translates to CASSAGQGREKLFF.